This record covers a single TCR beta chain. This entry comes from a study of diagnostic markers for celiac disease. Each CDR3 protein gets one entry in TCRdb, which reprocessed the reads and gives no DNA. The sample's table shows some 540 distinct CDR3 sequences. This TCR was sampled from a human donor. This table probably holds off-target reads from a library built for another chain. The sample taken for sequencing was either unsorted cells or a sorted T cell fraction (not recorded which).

This CDR3 is CASSTNEKLFF. The chain is built from TRBV19 and TRBJ1-4. The germline CDR1 and CDR2 sequences are LNHDA and SQIVND (reference sequence). The CDR3 is 11 residues long.